Below, one T cell receptor (beta chain) is given with its context. What it binds is not known. The data were obtained in a study of T cell responses to AZD1222 COVID-19 vaccine. Some clones are missing from TCRdb's copy, which holds only in-frame ones; the method was immunoSEQ multiplex PCR. The sample comprises 130,000 to 150,000 clones, 91% of which are singletons, and around 5% rests with the top ten. From germline, CDR1 is SGHRS and CDR2 YFSETQ. This CDR3 has 12 amino acids. Trimming stripped 3 bases from V and 11 bases from J, with 9 bases between. Study-wide points: It was only a handful of AZD1222 recipients who were seropositive at baseline. Close to half of all spike-specific TCRs reportedly target regions of the variants that are unmutated.

This TCR was sampled from an adult in good health. The input for sequencing was peripheral blood, taken on day 0 of AZD1222 vaccination. This chain joins TRBV5-1 and TRBJ1-6; TRBD1 might be the D (5 bases). The CDR3: CASSSGGAPLHF. The CDR3 nucleotides are TGCGCCAGCAGCTCGGGGGGGGCACCCCTCCACTTT.